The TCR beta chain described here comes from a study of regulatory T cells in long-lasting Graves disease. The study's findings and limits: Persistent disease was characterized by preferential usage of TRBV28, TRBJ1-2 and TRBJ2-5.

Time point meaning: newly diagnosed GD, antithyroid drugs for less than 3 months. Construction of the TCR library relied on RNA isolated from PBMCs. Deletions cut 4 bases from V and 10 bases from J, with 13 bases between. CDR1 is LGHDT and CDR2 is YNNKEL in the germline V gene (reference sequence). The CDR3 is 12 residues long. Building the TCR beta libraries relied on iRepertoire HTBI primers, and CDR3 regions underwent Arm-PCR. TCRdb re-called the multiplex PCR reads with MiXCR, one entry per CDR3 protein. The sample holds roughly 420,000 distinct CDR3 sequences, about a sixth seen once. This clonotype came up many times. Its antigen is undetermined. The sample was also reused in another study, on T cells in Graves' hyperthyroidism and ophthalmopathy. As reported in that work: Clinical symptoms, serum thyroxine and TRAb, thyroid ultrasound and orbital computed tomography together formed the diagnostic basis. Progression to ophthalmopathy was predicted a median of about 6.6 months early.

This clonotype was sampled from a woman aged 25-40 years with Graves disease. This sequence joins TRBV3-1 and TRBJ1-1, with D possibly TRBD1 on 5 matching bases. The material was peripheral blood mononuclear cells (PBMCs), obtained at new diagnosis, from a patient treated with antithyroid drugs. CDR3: CASSLQDRAAFF. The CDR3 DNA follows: TGTGCCAGCAGCCTACAGGACCGGGCAGCTTTCTTT.